This TCR beta chain was sequenced for a study of T cell responses to AZD1222 COVID-19 vaccine. Data came from immunoSEQ multiplex PCR; TCRdb stores just in-frame clones and leaves some out. The sample consists of about 170,000 clones, around 88% of them appearing once. The study, taken as a whole, reports: Vaccine-associated CD4 TCRs spanned spike, dominant at 160-218 and 743-854. Most donors were white British and more were female, and clonal diversity was possibly underestimated. Repertoires were obtained only post-peak T cell response.

About this clone: The antigen is undetermined.

Material: peripheral blood, obtained 28 days after the second AZD1222 dose. This TCR was recovered from an adult who received the AZD1222 COVID-19 vaccine.

The CDR3 DNA follows: TGTGCCAGCAGCCCCCCCAGGAGTGAAGCTTTCTTT. It codes for CASSPPRSEAFF. The chain couples TRBV7-2 to TRBJ1-1, with D unresolved. The germline gives CDR1 SGHTA, CDR2 FQGNSA. This CDR3 region has 12 residues. V was clipped by 5 bases and J by 7 bases, with 11 bases between them.